This T cell receptor beta chain was recovered during a study of blood T cells in healthy people across ages. Study observations and caveats: A roughly linear fall in TCR beta diversity per million T cells was seen with increasing age. In long-lived donors, naive CD4+ cell counts and diversity exceeded those of aged donors.

A sample-barcoded 5' primer and a J-beta primer mix were used in a second PCR of roughly 6 to 11 cycles. TCRdb re-called the 5' RACE reads through MiXCR, storing one row per CDR3 protein. The sample holds 800,000 to 950,000 distinct CDR3 sequences, around 36% seen once. To note about this clonotype: What it binds is not known.

The CDR3 runs 15 residues. After removal of 4 bases from V and 4 bases from J, the junction contained 4 bases not matched to a gene. Sample: blood. The clonotype was recovered from a man younger than 30 in good health. The chain carries TRBV12-3 or TRBV12-4 and TRBJ1-5, with 10 bases fitting TRBD1. The CDR3 sequence: CASSSGTGVNQPQHF. In DNA form, the CDR3 reads TGTGCCAGCAGTTCGGGGACAGGGGTAAATCAGCCCCAGCATTTT.